A selection of T cell receptor beta chains follows, all from one sample in a study of T cells after posttransplantation cyclophosphamide. TCRdb's copy holds only in-frame clones and misses some; the assay was immunoSEQ multiplex PCR. In total the sample includes under 50,000 clones, none of them seen once. What was sequenced was PBMCs. The origin of the receptors is a man aged 40-55 years in good health, CMV-negative, and a related stem cell transplant donor. Each CDR3 is given with its conserved first and last residue. A D gene is named only where the DNA matches it firmly. Some rows mark clone size as missing; the rest say once, few, many or name a class of expanded clone.

j_call v_call clone_size d_call cdr3_aa cdr3_nt
TRBJ2-7 TRBV7-2 many NA CASSRTHSYEQYF TGTGCCAGCAGTCGGACACACTCCTACGAGCAGTACTTC
TRBJ2-5 TRBV5-4 many NA CASSLGQQETQYF TGTGCCAGCAGCTTGGGGCAGCAAGAGACCCAGTACTTC
TRBJ2-7 TRBV29-1 many TRBD2 CSVGTSGSYEQYF TGCAGCGTTGGAACTAGCGGGAGCTACGAGCAGTACTTC
TRBJ2-7 TRBV2 many NA CASGPGSYEQYF TGTGCCAGCGGGCCTGGCTCCTACGAGCAGTACTTC
TRBJ2-7 TRBV6-1 many NA CASSLSGGDSYEQYF TGTGCCAGCAGTCTTAGCGGAGGGGATTCCTACGAGCAGTACTTC
TRBJ1-5 TRBV5-6 many NA CASSRAGPGDGPQHF TGTGCCAGCAGTCGAGCGGGGCCAGGTGATGGGCCCCAGCATTTT
TRBJ2-7 TRBV7-7 many NA CASSPSHYSYEQYF TGTGCTAGCAGCCCAAGTCACTACTCCTACGAGCAGTACTTC
TRBJ2-5 TRBV6-1 NA NA CASTSEREVQETQYF TGTGCCAGCACCTCCGAGAGGGAGGTCCAAGAGACCCAGTACTTC
TRBJ2-7 TRBV27 NA TRBD1 CASSLHRGGAYEQYF TGTGCCAGCAGTTTGCATCGAGGGGGCGCCTACGAGCAGTACTTC
TRBJ2-7 TRBV4-2 many TRBD1 CASSPGQGEGEQYF TGTGCCAGCAGCCCGGGACAGGGGGAAGGGGAGCAGTACTTC
TRBJ1-1 TRBV12-5 many NA CASGLTGRDTEAFF TGTGCTAGTGGTTTGACAGGGAGGGACACTGAAGCTTTCTTT
TRBJ1-1 TRBV5-5 many NA CASSLYSHMNTEAFF TGTGCCAGCAGCTTGTACAGCCATATGAACACTGAAGCTTTCTTT
TRBJ2-1 TRBV14 many TRBD1 CASTRTGESIEQFF TGTGCCAGCACCAGGACAGGGGAGTCGATTGAGCAGTTCTTC
TRBJ2-7 TRBV19 many TRBD2 CASSSPGLAYEQYF TGTGCCAGTAGTAGCCCGGGACTAGCGTACGAGCAGTACTTC
TRBJ2-3 TRBV7-2 many TRBD2 CASSFTPGLAGGQDTQYF TGTGCCAGCAGCTTTACACCGGGACTAGCGGGAGGGCAGGATACGCAGTATTTT
TRBJ2-3 TRBV27 many TRBD2 CASRPGLAGGNTQYF TGTGCCAGCAGGCCGGGACTAGCGGGAGGGAATACGCAGTATTTT
TRBJ2-1 TRBV10-3 many NA CAISPPGYNEQFF TGTGCCATCAGCCCCCCGGGCTACAATGAGCAGTTCTTC
TRBJ2-7 TRBV4-3 few TRBD2 CASSPSSGGAYEQYF TGCGCCAGCAGCCCCTCTAGCGGGGGAGCCTACGAGCAGTACTTC
TRBJ2-1 TRBV5-8 many NA CASSLSKGTIDNEQFF TGTGCCAGCAGCTTAAGTAAAGGAACTATTGACAATGAGCAGTTCTTC
TRBJ2-3 TRBV19 many NA CASSGGRITDTQYF TGTGCCAGTAGTGGGGGCAGGATAACAGATACGCAGTATTTT
TRBJ2-7 TRBV6-5 many TRBD2 CASSYSLAGALQEQYF TGTGCCAGCAGTTACTCGCTAGCGGGAGCCCTGCAGGAGCAGTACTTC
TRBJ2-2 TRBV5-1 many TRBD2 CASSLTSGSRTGELFF TGCGCCAGCAGCTTGACTAGCGGGAGTCGAACCGGGGAGCTGTTTTTT
TRBJ2-2 TRBV28 many TRBD1 CASSLPPGTGSNTGELFF TGTGCCAGCAGTTTACCTCCCGGGACAGGGTCCAACACCGGGGAGCTGTTTTTT
TRBJ1-1 TRBV4-2 many TRBD1 CASSQTGTGDTEAFF TGTGCCAGCAGCCAAACCGGGACAGGGGACACTGAAGCTTTCTTT
TRBJ2-3 TRBV18 many NA CASSPLAGLEDTQYF TGTGCCAGCTCACCACTTGCGGGATTGGAAGATACGCAGTATTTT
TRBJ1-5 TRBV19 many TRBD1 CASNPTGGHQPQHF TGTGCCAGTAACCCTACAGGGGGCCACCAGCCCCAGCATTTT
TRBJ2-1 TRBV7-9 many NA CASSSWIARVLNEQFF TGTGCCAGCAGCTCCTGGATAGCCCGCGTGCTCAATGAGCAGTTCTTC
TRBJ2-7 TRBV18 many TRBD2 CASSSGTSNEQYF TGTGCCAGCTCATCCGGGACTAGCAACGAGCAGTACTTC
TRBJ2-7 TRBV6-5 few NA CASSYRQTHEQYF TGTGCCAGCAGTTACCGCCAGACTCACGAGCAGTACTTC
TRBJ2-1 TRBV5-4 many TRBD1 CASSLAASGQGYNEQFF TGTGCCAGCAGCTTGGCGGCATCGGGACAGGGATACAATGAGCAGTTCTTC
TRBJ2-3 TRBV25-1 many NA CASGYYTDTQYF TGTGCCAGCGGATACTACACAGATACGCAGTATTTT
TRBJ2-1 TRBV6-6 many NA CASSPSVRGQQFF TGTGCCAGCAGCCCGTCGGTCAGGGGCCAGCAGTTCTTC
TRBJ1-1 TRBV30 many NA CAWSALGHATEAFF TGTGCCTGGAGTGCACTGGGACATGCTACTGAAGCTTTCTTT
TRBJ1-2 TRBV11-2 many NA CASSLGGGSGGQSGGYTF TGTGCCAGCAGCTTAGGGGGAGGGAGTGGGGGGCAATCTGGCGGCTACACCTTC
TRBJ1-2 TRBV5-6 many NA CASSTGLLWDYGYTF TGTGCCAGCAGCACCGGACTTCTCTGGGACTATGGCTACACCTTC
TRBJ2-1 TRBV30 NA NA CAWNSGGYGQFF TGTGCCTGGAATTCTGGGGGGTATGGGCAGTTCTTC
TRBJ2-1 TRBV29-1 many NA CSVPPPGVGPLGTYNEQFF TGCAGCGTCCCCCCGCCAGGGGTGGGACCCCTGGGAACTTACAATGAGCAGTTCTTC
TRBJ2-5 TRBV6-1 NA NA CASRSGETQYF TGTGCCAGTCGGTCGGGGGAGACCCAGTACTTC
TRBJ2-3 TRBV27 many TRBD2 CASSLSGAGVPTDTQYF TGTGCCAGCAGTTTATCCGGAGCGGGAGTCCCCACAGATACGCAGTATTTT
TRBJ1-6 TRBV6-1 many NA CASSGVWNSPLHF TGTGCCAGCAGTGGAGTATGGAATTCACCCCTCCACTTT
TRBJ2-2 TRBV5-4 many TRBD1 CASSLTGGDTGELFF TGTGCCAGCAGCCTGACAGGGGGCGACACCGGGGAGCTGTTTTTT
TRBJ2-7 TRBV29-1 many TRBD1 CSVQTGSYEQYF TGCAGCGTTCAGACAGGGTCCTACGAGCAGTACTTC
TRBJ1-6 TRBV27 NA TRBD1 CASSRDSYNSPLHF TGTGCCAGCAGCCGGGACAGCTATAATTCACCCCTCCACTTT
TRBJ2-2 TRBV11-3 many NA CASSPDSYTGELFF TGTGCCAGCAGTCCTGACAGCTACACCGGGGAGCTGTTTTTT
TRBJ1-4 TRBV6-1 many NA CASSEARGAGTNEKLFF TGTGCCAGCAGTGAAGCGCGGGGGGCTGGAACTAATGAAAAACTGTTTTTT
TRBJ2-1 TRBV6-6 many TRBD2 CASTLTSGRIDEQFF TGTGCCAGCACTTTAACTAGCGGGAGAATAGATGAGCAGTTCTTC
TRBJ1-2 TRBV7-9 NA NA CASSLVAGPYGYTF TGTGCCAGCAGCTTAGTAGCGGGGCCCTATGGCTACACCTTC
TRBJ1-2 TRBV28 many NA CASSILGPAYGYTF TGTGCCAGCAGTATACTGGGCCCTGCCTATGGCTACACCTTC
TRBJ1-2 TRBV28 many NA CASSVDRKGYTF TGTGCCAGCAGTGTGGACAGAAAGGGCTACACCTTC
TRBJ2-1 TRBV9 many NA CASSGTGAGGNEQFF TGTGCCAGCAGCGGTACAGGGGCGGGGGGCAATGAGCAGTTCTTC
TRBJ1-1 TRBV5-4 many NA CASSLSGGNTEAFF TGTGCCAGCAGCTTGAGTGGAGGGAACACTGAAGCTTTCTTT
TRBJ1-2 TRBV6-6 few TRBD1 CASSLRQGGGYGYTF TGTGCCAGCAGTTTAAGACAGGGAGGCGGCTATGGCTACACCTTC
TRBJ1-2 TRBV18 NA NA CASPSEGNYGYTF TGTGCCAGCCCAAGCGAGGGTAACTATGGCTACACCTTC
TRBJ2-7 TRBV5-1 many TRBD2 CASSYVRGDEQYF TGCGCCAGCAGCTACGTCCGGGGGGACGAGCAGTACTTC
TRBJ1-1 TRBV6-1 many NA CASSQGRVNTEAFF TGTGCCAGCAGCCAGGGAAGGGTGAACACTGAAGCTTTCTTT
TRBJ2-5 TRBV5-1 many TRBD1 CASSSTGVQETQYF TGCGCCAGCAGCTCCACAGGGGTCCAAGAGACCCAGTACTTC
TRBJ2-1 TRBV7-6 many TRBD1 CASSYQGDEQFF TGTGCCAGCAGCTATCAGGGGGATGAGCAGTTCTTC
TRBJ1-3 TRBV18 many TRBD1 CASSPDRAGNTIYF TGTGCCAGCTCTCCTGACAGGGCTGGAAACACCATATATTTT
TRBJ2-1 TRBV6-1 many TRBD2 CASSALVLAGVASEQFF TGTGCCAGCAGTGCCCTGGTACTAGCGGGAGTAGCTAGTGAGCAGTTCTTC
TRBJ1-2 TRBV6-5 many NA CASSYSGSRGPGYTF TGTGCCAGCAGTTACTCGGGAAGCAGGGGCCCCGGCTACACCTTC